The present T cell receptor beta chain was sequenced within a study of cytomegalovirus exposure and HLA in healthy donors. General study results and limits: Later on, a genetic analysis was performed. It linked a missense variant in DCLRE1C with V- and J-gene trimming of TCR beta.

With 3 bases clipped from V and 4 bases from J, the junction kept 4 bases outside the gene matches. Germline V gene sequence: CDR1 SGHVS, CDR2 FNYEAQ. The CDR3 consists of 15 residues. The PCR ran on 60 Vbeta and 13 Jbeta primers. TCRdb keeps only in-frame clones here, not all; method: immunoSEQ multiplex PCR. The sample contains approximately 110,000 clones, about 81% of which appear only once. Comment on this clone: Its antigen is undetermined.

The sequence derives from a woman between 25 and 40 years old in good health and CMV-seronegative. What was sequenced was PBMCs. The V and J genes are TRBV7-6 and TRBJ2-1, with 9 bases identical to TRBD1. CDR3 in DNA: TGTGCCAGCAGCTTCGGGACAGGGATTTACAATGAGCAGTTCTTC. Amino acids: CASSFGTGIYNEQFF.